Listed here is a single TCR beta chain. Its antigen remains unknown. Using RNA template, CDR3s of TCR alpha and beta were amplified with iRepertoire arm-PCR. One entry per CDR3 protein, called by TCRdb with MiXCR from the multiplex PCR reads. In the table there are around 10,000 distinct CDR3 sequences, 45% to 65% of which are singletons. Deletions cut 6 bases from V and 7 bases from J, with 17 bases between. The germline CDR1 and CDR2 sequences are SGHTA and FQGNSA. There are 14 residues in the CDR3. This sample stems from a study of glioma-infiltrating T cells. General study findings and limits: Only very few CDR3 sequences appeared in both tissue and blood.

The chain couples TRBV7-2 to TRBJ2-3; D is unresolved. This clonotype was obtained from a human donor with low-grade glioma or glioblastoma, undergoing nonglioma brain surgery, or in good health (not recorded which). The sample was glioma tissue, nonneoplastic brain tissue, or PBMCs (not recorded which). The CDR3 is CASSSLGFLNTQYF. The CDR3 coding sequence is TGTGCCAGCAGTTCTCTAGGCTTCCTTAATACGCAGTATTTT. The whole variable domain, remainder taken from reference TRBV7-2 and TRBJ2-3, is GAGVSQSPSNKVTEKGKDVELRCDPISGHTALYWYRQSLGQGLEFLIYFQGNSAPDKSGLPSDRFSAERTGGSVSTLTIQRTQQEDSAVYLCASSSLGFLNTQYFGPGTRLTVL.